These 25 T cell receptor beta chains were sequenced from one sample in a study of T-cell memory formation after mild COVID-19 (dated by TCRdb to 2020 to 2023). Library creation used 5' RACE. The listed sequencing device is Illumina NovaSeq 6000. TCRdb reprocessing: public reads trimmed at Q25 with fastp, clones called with MiXCR, in-frame beta chains kept. Here each entry gathers all rows of one CDR3 protein and keeps the most common genes and DNA. In this sample the table shows about 150,000 distinct CDR3 sequences, around 27% of which occur a single time. In total, the top ten clones hold approximately 25% of the sample. Sequenced input: PBMCs or a T cell subset sorted from them (not recorded which). All receptors come from an adult woman who had mild COVID-19 (a few samples of this study predate the infection). The sample titles of this study are shuffled in the database, so cell type and time point are left out; the donor was told from shared clones.

This clonotype was detected only a few times. This chain uses TRBV27 with TRBJ2-1; possibly TRBD1 or TRBD2 for D (5 bases each). Germline V gives CDR1 MNHEY, CDR2 SMNVEV (reference sequence). The CDR3 is 16 amino acids. V lost 4 bases and J lost 6, with 19 bases in between. The CDR3 is CASSWDRYDPSNEQFF. CDR3 nucleotide sequence: TGTGCCAGCAGTTGGGACCGGTACGACCCTTCCAATGAGCAGTTCTTC.

The genes are TRBV4-2 and TRBJ1-2, with D perhaps TRBD1 (5 bases). The CDR3 loop spans 17 amino acids. Between the trimmed V and J ends, which lost 0 bases and 8 bases, there was a span of 22 bases. Germline V CDR1 and CDR2: LGHNA, YNFKEQ. The CDR3 DNA sequence: TGTGCCAGCAGCCAAGATCCGTCAGGGTTGGCCCCCTTCGGCTACACCTTC. Encoded protein: CASSQDPSGLAPFGYTF.

V is TRBV20-1 and J is TRBJ1-3, with D maybe TRBD1 (5 bases). V lost 3 bases and J 1 base, leaving 13 bases between the germline ends. This CDR3 comprises 15 residues. Germline V gene lookup returns CDR1 DFQATT and CDR2 SNEGSKA (reference sequence). The CDR3 DNA reads TGCAGTGCTAGCGAGAGGGGAGATTCTGGAAACACCATATATTTT. Protein: CSASERGDSGNTIYF.

Many counts were recorded for this clonotype. This sequence joins TRBV29-1 and TRBJ2-1; 7 bases match TRBD1. The CDR3 is 16 residues long. The V gene's germline CDR1 is SQVTM and CDR2 ANQGSEA. After removal of 5 bases from V and 9 bases from J, the junction contained 19 bases not matched to a gene. For the CDR3, the DNA is TGCAGCGTTCTATCGGCCGTAGCCGGTCGGGACAGTGAGCAGTTCTTC. Protein: CSVLSAVAGRDSEQFF.

This clonotype was detected a few times. V is TRBV27 and J is TRBJ2-7; TRBD2 might be the D (5 bases). Germline loops: CDR1 MNHEY, CDR2 SMNVEV (reference sequence). This CDR3 spans 15 amino acids. Trimming removed 6 bases at V and 3 bases at J, with 18 bases between. The DNA of the CDR3 is TGTGCCAGCAGGACCTCGGGTAGCGCGTTCTACGAGCAGTACTTC. Amino acid sequence: CASRTSGSAFYEQYF.

The V call is TRBV29-1, the J call TRBJ2-5; D is unclear. This CDR3 is 12 amino acids long. CDR1 is SQVTM and CDR2 is ANQGSEA in the germline V gene. Trimming pared 0 bases from V and 7 bases from J, leaving 9 bases between. Written as DNA, the CDR3 is TGCAGCGTTGAAGATCTGCGAGGGACCCAGTACTTC. Its protein is CSVEDLRGTQYF.

The chain joins TRBV2 to TRBJ2-7; 8 nucleotides match TRBD2. The V and J ends lost 0 bases and 4 bases, in that order; junction bases with no gene match: 17. The CDR3 covers 19 residues. Germline V gene sequence: CDR1 SNHLY, CDR2 FYNNEI. The CDR3 region is CASSEAVVGSVAGLYEQYF. The CDR3 DNA reads TGTGCCAGCAGTGAAGCGGTCGTCGGGTCTGTAGCGGGGCTATACGAGCAGTACTTC. The full variable domain, in which reference TRBV2 and TRBJ2-7 provide the parts outside the CDR3, is EPEVTQTPSHQVTQMGQEVILRCVPISNHLYFYWYRQILGQKVEFLVSFYNNEISEKSEIFDDQFSVERPDGSNFTLKIRSTKLEDSAMYFCASSEAVVGSVAGLYEQYFGPGTRLTVT.

CDR3 sequence: CSARDPSTDWNSPLHF. CDR3 coding DNA: TGCAGTGCTAGAGATCCCTCGACAGACTGGAATTCACCCCTCCACTTT. The gene calls are TRBV20-1 and TRBJ1-6, with D perhaps TRBD1 (5 bases). Germline V gene data show CDR1 as DFQATT and CDR2 as SNEGSKA (reference sequence). The CDR3 totals 16 residues. The V end lost 0 bases, the J end lost 7 bases, and 16 bases lay between the germline ends.

The chain links TRBV18 to TRBJ2-5, with 11 bases aligning to TRBD2. The CDR3 has 18 amino acids. Germline assignment: CDR1 KGHSH and CDR2 LQKENI. The ends lost 0 bases at V and 2 bases at J; junction bases unmatched: 8. The CDR3 DNA reads TGTGCCAGCTCACCACCGGAATCTAGCGGGGGGCCACAAGAGACCCAGTACTTC. Protein sequence: CASSPPESSGGPQETQYF. The full variable domain, rest sourced from reference TRBV18 and TRBJ2-5, is NAGVMQNPRHLVRRRGQEARLRCSPMKGHSHVYWYRQLPEEGLKFMVYLQKENIIDESGMPKERFSAEFPKEGPSILRIQQVVRGDSAAYFCASSPPESSGGPQETQYFGPGTRLLVL.

CDR3 nucleotide sequence: TGTGCCAGCAGCTTAGACGTAAATGAAAAACTGTTTTTT. It specifies CASSLDVNEKLFF. The chain links TRBV7-9 to TRBJ1-4; the D is unclear. The CDR3 runs 13 residues. Germline values: CDR1 SEHNR, CDR2 FQNEAQ (reference sequence). V was clipped by 1 base and J by 5 bases, with 5 bases between them.

This clonotype was observed a handful of times. This chain joins TRBV6-6 and TRBJ2-5, with 8 nucleotides matching TRBD1. The germline V gene has CDR1 MNHNY and CDR2 SVGAGI (reference sequence). Germline trimming cut 1 base from V and 3 bases from J; bases unmatched to any gene: 4. The CDR3 runs to 15 residues. CDR3 DNA sequence: TGTGCCAGCAGTTACTTTGGACAGGGTAAAGAGACCCAGTACTTC. It codes for CASSYFGQGKETQYF.

This clonotype has a handful of counts. The V gene is TRBV5-1, the J gene TRBJ1-2; D might be TRBD1 (5 bases). The CDR3 extends over 12 amino acids. Trimming stripped 2 bases from V and 6 bases from J, with 8 bases between. Per the germline V gene, CDR1 is SGHRS and CDR2 is YFSETQ. The CDR3 region is CASSFTRDGYTF. CDR3 sequence (DNA): TGCGCCAGCAGCTTTACCAGGGATGGCTACACCTTC.

This clonotype was counted a few times. This sequence joins TRBV4-1 and TRBJ2-2; TRBD2 agrees at 10 bases. Germline V gives CDR1 MGHRA, CDR2 YSYEKL. The V and J ends lost 2 bases and 7 bases, in that order; junction bases with no gene match: 4. This CDR3 comprises 15 residues. CDR3 DNA: TGCGCCAGCAGCCAAAGCGGGGGGGCCGTCGGGGAGCTGTTTTTT. As protein: CASSQSGGAVGELFF.

This clonotype appeared a few times. V gene TRBV7-9 combines with J gene TRBJ1-2; no reliable D call. Germline V lookup: CDR1 SEHNR, CDR2 FQNEAQ (reference sequence). The V end was cut by 0 bases, the J end by 5 bases, with 10 bases between. This CDR3 comprises 14 residues. Written as DNA, the CDR3 is TGTGCCAGCAGCTTAGCTCAGGTGACATATGGCTACACCTTC. It specifies CASSLAQVTYGYTF. The whole variable domain, filled in from reference TRBV7-9 and TRBJ1-2, reads DTGVSQNPRHKITKRGQNVTFRCDPISEHNRLYWYRQTLGQGPEFLTYFQNEAQLEKSRLLSDRFSAERPKGSFSTLEIQRTEQGDSAMYLCASSLAQVTYGYTFGSGTRLTVV.

This clonotype was picked up a small number of times. The chain uses TRBV4-1 and TRBJ2-2, with 9 bases that match TRBD2. CDR1 and CDR2 (germline): MGHRA, YSYEKL. The CDR3 extends over 16 amino acids. J lost 6 bases, V lost 3 bases, and 8 bases had no gene match. The CDR3 DNA sequence: TGCGCCAGCAGCCATGGTAGCGGGAGATCGTCCGGGGAGCTGTTTTTT. Protein sequence: CASSHGSGRSSGELFF.

This clonotype was found a few times. V usage is TRBV7-9 and J usage is TRBJ2-1; a weak D match, TRBD1 (6 bases). Germline V gene data show CDR1 as SEHNR and CDR2 as FQNEAQ (reference sequence). Trimming took 5 bases from V and 0 from J, leaving 14 bases between them. This CDR3 region has 16 residues. This CDR3 reads CASSDLQGSSYNEQFF. CDR3 coding DNA: TGTGCCAGCAGCGACTTACAGGGCAGCTCCTACAATGAGCAGTTCTTC.

This clonotype was found a few times. V and J are TRBV27 and TRBJ2-1; 8 bases are a match to TRBD2. With V trimmed by 0 bases and J by 3 bases, 4 bases remained unmatched. Germline V gene data show CDR1 as MNHEY and CDR2 as SMNVEV (reference sequence). The CDR3 totals 16 residues. CDR3 protein: CASSLSYGRGYNEQFF. In nucleotides, the CDR3 is TGTGCCAGCAGTTTATCGTACGGGAGGGGCTACAATGAGCAGTTCTTC.

This clonotype was recorded a few times. The rearrangement links TRBV25-1 to TRBJ2-6; D gene ambiguous. CDR3 length: 13 residues. V was trimmed by 5 bases and J by 4 bases, leaving 6 bases between them. Germline lookup yields CDR1 MGHDK and CDR2 SYGVNS. The CDR3 sequence is CASSLSGANVLTF. The CDR3 region has the DNA TGTGCCAGCAGTTTGTCGGGGGCCAACGTCCTGACTTTC. The full variable domain, completed using reference TRBV25-1 and TRBJ2-6, is EADIYQTPRYLVIGTGKKITLECSQTMGHDKMYWYQQDPGMELHLIHYSYGVNSTEKGDLSSESTVSRIRTEHFPLTLESARPSHTSQYLCASSLSGANVLTFGAGSRLTVL.

The J gene is TRBJ2-6, the V gene TRBV6-5, with D possibly TRBD1 on 6 matching bases. CDR1 is MNHEY, CDR2 SVGAGI, per germline. Trimming removed 6 bases from V and 1 base from J, with 10 bases in between. The CDR3 sequence is 15 residues long. Here the CDR3 DNA reads TGTGCCAGCAGCGACAGGAGGTCTGGGGCCAACGTCCTGACTTTC. Its translation is CASSDRRSGANVLTF.

The gene calls are TRBV7-6 and TRBJ2-3; TRBD2 matches at 12 bases. Germline trimming cut 5 bases from V and 0 bases from J; bases unmatched to any gene: 15. Germline-derived CDR1 and CDR2 are SGHVS and FNYEAQ. This CDR3 region has 20 residues. This CDR3 reads CASSLTGGLAGRSSTDTQYF. In nucleotides, the CDR3 is TGTGCCAGCAGCCTTACCGGCGGACTAGCGGGAAGATCCAGCACAGATACGCAGTATTTT.

The V and J genes are TRBV14 and TRBJ1-6; a weak D match, TRBD1 (6 bases). Trimming shortened V by 0 bases and J by 4 bases, and 13 bases separated the two germline ends. The CDR3 has 17 residues. The germline V gene encodes CDR1 SGHDN and CDR2 FVKESK. This CDR3 is CASSQDLAGVYNSPLHF. The CDR3 coding sequence is TGTGCCAGCAGCCAAGATCTGGCAGGGGTTTATAATTCACCCCTCCACTTT.

V and J are TRBV7-9 and TRBJ1-6; unclear D gene. CDR1 and CDR2 from the germline V gene are SEHNR and FQNEAQ (reference sequence). This CDR3 contains 13 residues. V gave up 5 bases and J gave up 4 bases, with 6 bases separating them. The DNA of the CDR3 is TGTGCCAGCAGCGACGGGTATAATTCACCCCTCCACTTT. Translated, it gives CASSDGYNSPLHF. Using reference TRBV7-9 and TRBJ1-6 for the parts outside the CDR3, the full variable domain is DTGVSQNPRHKITKRGQNVTFRCDPISEHNRLYWYRQTLGQGPEFLTYFQNEAQLEKSRLLSDRFSAERPKGSFSTLEIQRTEQGDSAMYLCASSDGYNSPLHFGNGTRLTVT.

The V gene is TRBV3-1, the J gene TRBJ1-2; D unresolved. Germline V gene lookup returns CDR1 LGHDT and CDR2 YNNKEL (reference sequence). Between the trimmed V and J ends, which lost 4 bases and 6 bases, there was a span of 21 bases. CDR3 length: 16 residues. CDR3 protein: CASSPTPGVSLDGYTF. Here the CDR3 DNA reads TGTGCCAGCAGCCCTACCCCCGGGGTTTCTCTTGATGGCTACACCTTC.

The chain uses TRBV6-5 and TRBJ1-2; TRBD1 aligns across 7 bases. V shed 4 bases, J shed 7 bases, and the junction held 6 bases outside the gene matches. Germline loops: CDR1 MNHEY, CDR2 SVGAGI. The CDR3 is 13 residues long. The DNA of the CDR3 is TGTGCCAGCAGTTCCGGGACAGTGCTTGGCTACACCTTC. Translating gives CASSSGTVLGYTF.

The DNA of the CDR3 is TGTGCCAGCACCTTCTCGCGGGAGGGGTGGGAGACCCAGTACTTC. Its translation: CASTFSREGWETQYF. The chain combines TRBV12-3 or TRBV12-4 with TRBJ2-5; 9 bases align to TRBD2. After removal of 7 bases from V and 5 bases from J, the junction contained 11 bases not matched to a gene. CDR3 length: 15 residues.